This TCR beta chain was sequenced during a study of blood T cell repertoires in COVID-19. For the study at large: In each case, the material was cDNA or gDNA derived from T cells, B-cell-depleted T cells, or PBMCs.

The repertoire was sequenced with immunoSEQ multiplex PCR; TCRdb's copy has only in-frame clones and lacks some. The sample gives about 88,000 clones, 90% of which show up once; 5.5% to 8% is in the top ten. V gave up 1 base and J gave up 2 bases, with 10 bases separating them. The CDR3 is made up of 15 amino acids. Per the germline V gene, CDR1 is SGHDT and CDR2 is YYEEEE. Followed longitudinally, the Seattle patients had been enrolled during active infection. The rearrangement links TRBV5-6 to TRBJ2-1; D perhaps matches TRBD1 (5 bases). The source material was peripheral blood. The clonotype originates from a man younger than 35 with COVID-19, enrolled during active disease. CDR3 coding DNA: TGTGCCAGCAGCTTGTGGACAACCCCCTACAATGAGCAGTTCTTC. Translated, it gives CASSLWTTPYNEQFF.